This TCR beta chain was documented in a study of blood T cell repertoires in COVID-19. Study-level information: The study drew acute and convalescent COVID-19 samples from the United States, Italy and Spain. Nucleic acid was either cDNA or gDNA, and it came from T cells, B-cell-depleted T cells, or PBMCs.

The CDR3 contains 15 residues. Germline CDR1 is SGHNT and CDR2 is YYREEE (reference sequence). J gave up 0 bases and V 1 base, and 2 bases lay outside the gene matches. Per the study methods: It was from reference gene primer amplification that nucleated cell counts were estimated. The assay was immunoSEQ multiplex PCR, and TCRdb's table has in-frame clones only and misses some. The V and J calls and clone size are taken from that table; D and trimming were inferred from the DNA. The sample lists roughly 19,000 clones, roughly 86% occurring once. This receptor was obtained from a human donor in a cohort sampled during active COVID-19. The rearrangement uses TRBV5-4 and TRBJ2-3; TRBD2 matches 7 bases. The source material was peripheral blood. The CDR3: CASSLRRGSTDTQYF. The CDR3 DNA reads TGTGCCAGCAGCTTGCGGCGGGGGAGCACAGATACGCAGTATTTT.